Following are 20 T cell receptor beta chains from one sample sequenced in a study of Ad26.COV2.S vaccination and SARS-CoV-2 variants. Libraries were prepared by immunoSEQ multiplex PCR; TCRdb keeps only in-frame clonotypes and omits some of them. The table lists 350,000 to 600,000 clones, about 88% of them singletons. Treatment indicated: 19 received Ad26.COV2.S at low or high dose, single or two shots; roughly 5 received placebo; per-sample allocation not given. Following the first vaccine or placebo injection, samples were taken on day 63. This material consisted of peripheral blood, taken in a trial of Ad26.COV2.S vaccine versus placebo. The receptor source for this set is a person aged 18 to 65 who received the Ad26.COV2.S COVID-19 vaccine or a placebo.

This chain links TRBV11-2 with TRBJ2-7, with D tentatively TRBD2 (5 bases). Trimming took off 1 base at V and 0 bases at J, with 16 bases between the two ends. CDR3 length: 17 residues. Per germline, CDR1 SGHAT and CDR2 FQNNGV. CDR3 sequence reads: CASSLVSGRRSSYEQYF. The CDR3 DNA follows: TGTGCCAGCAGCTTAGTCAGCGGCAGGAGGAGCTCCTACGAGCAGTACTTC.

The chain carries TRBV14 and TRBJ2-1; TRBD2 agrees at 7 bases. The CDR3 sequence is 14 residues long. V dropped 4 bases and J dropped 4; count of bases not matched to a gene: 4. Looked up from germline, CDR1 is SGHDN and CDR2 is FVKESK. The CDR3 loop reads CASSPPGGYNEQFF. The CDR3, as DNA: TGTGCCAGCAGCCCACCGGGGGGATACAATGAGCAGTTCTTC.

This clone was detected once. The chain recombines TRBV12-3 or TRBV12-4 with TRBJ1-5, with a tentative D call TRBD1 (5 bases). The CDR3 is 13 amino acids. The ends were cut back, 3 bases at V and 9 bases at J, with 12 bases in the middle. CDR3 region: CASSLGGPRPQHF. For the CDR3, the DNA is TGTGCCAGCAGTTTGGGGGGACCGCGGCCCCAGCATTTT.

The chain recombines TRBV28 with TRBJ2-1; 12 bases align to TRBD2. CDR3 length: 14 amino acids. Germline trimming cut 8 bases from V and 5 bases from J; bases unmatched to any gene: 4. Germline V CDR1 and CDR2: MDHEN, SYDVKM. The CDR3 protein is CASWRTSGDNEQFF. In DNA form, the CDR3 reads TGTGCCAGCTGGCGGACTAGCGGGGACAATGAGCAGTTCTTC.

The V gene is TRBV28, the J gene TRBJ1-3; 11 nucleotides align to TRBD1. CDR1 is MDHEN and CDR2 is SYDVKM in the germline V gene. The CDR3 is 17 residues long. V was pared by 0 bases and J by 7 bases, with 8 bases of the junction left unmatched. CDR3: CASSLWAGTGGLNTIYF. The CDR3 nucleotides are TGTGCCAGCAGTTTATGGGCCGGGACAGGGGGATTGAACACCATATATTTT. Using reference TRBV28 and TRBJ1-3 for the parts outside the CDR3, the full variable domain is DVKVTQSSRYLVKRTGEKVFLECVQDMDHENMFWYRQDPGLGLRLIYFSYDVKMKEKGDIPEGYSVSREKKERFSLILESASTNQTSMYLCASSLWAGTGGLNTIYFGEGSWLTVV.

This clone was recorded once. Other DNA sequences in this specimen translate into the identical CDR3. J is TRBJ2-7 and V is TRBV7-6, with no clear D. CDR1 SGHVS and CDR2 FNYEAQ come from the germline V gene. The CDR3 loop spans 12 amino acids. Trimming pared 1 base from V and 2 bases from J, leaving 3 bases between. CDR3: CASSLVPYEQYF. The CDR3 DNA is TGTGCCAGCAGCTTAGTACCCTACGAGCAGTACTTC.

The rearrangement uses TRBV27 and TRBJ1-1, with a weak D call TRBD1 (5 bases). Germline CDR1 reads MNHEY; CDR2 reads SMNVEV (reference sequence). Trimming left V 0 bases short and J 2 bases short, with 10 bases between. CDR3 length: 15 amino acids. The CDR3 region is CASSLSPGINTEAFF. CDR3 in DNA: TGTGCCAGCAGTTTATCTCCAGGGATCAACACTGAAGCTTTCTTT.

This chain joins TRBV14 and TRBJ2-5; TRBD1 agrees at 7 bases. Germline CDR1 and CDR2: SGHDN and FVKESK. This CDR3 comprises 16 residues. Trimming removed 0 bases from V and 3 bases from J; junction bases left unmatched: 7. The CDR3 DNA reads TGTGCCAGCAGCCAAGATTTCGGACAGGTCAAAGAGACCCAGTACTTC. Translated: CASSQDFGQVKETQYF.

V is TRBV7-9 and J is TRBJ2-7; 7 bases agree with TRBD1. Germline trimming cut 6 bases from V and 2 bases from J; bases unmatched to any gene: 4. The CDR3 is made up of 13 amino acids. Germline V gene data show CDR1 as SEHNR and CDR2 as FQNEAQ (reference sequence). The CDR3 DNA reads TGTGCCAGCAGACAGGGGACCGCCTACGAGCAGTACTTC. Amino acid sequence: CASRQGTAYEQYF.

The chain carries TRBV5-4 and TRBJ2-7; 12 bases line up with TRBD2. CDR1 SGHNT and CDR2 YYREEE come from the germline V gene (reference sequence). Trimming at V came to 0 bases and at J to 3 bases, leaving 7 bases not matched to a gene. The CDR3 spans 17 residues. This CDR3 reads CASSLGPTSGGGYEQYF. For the CDR3, the DNA is TGTGCCAGCAGCTTGGGACCGACTAGCGGGGGAGGCTACGAGCAGTACTTC.

This chain joins TRBV6-4 and TRBJ1-1; perhaps TRBD1 as D (5 bases). V lost 6 bases to trimming and J lost 1 base, with 18 bases between them. Germline CDR1 reads MRHNA; CDR2 reads SNTAGT. The CDR3 sequence is 16 residues long. CDR3 residues: CASSPGTGFGNTEAFF. CDR3 sequence (DNA): TGTGCCAGCAGCCCTGGGACCGGTTTTGGGAACACTGAAGCTTTCTTT.

About this clone itself: Different DNA sequences within this sample yield the same CDR3. CDR3 nucleotides: TGTGCCAGCAGCGTTAGCACAGATACGCAGTATTTT. Translation: CASSVSTDTQYF. The rearrangement joins TRBV7-9 to TRBJ2-3; unclear D gene. Trimming took 5 bases from V and 0 from J, leaving 3 bases between them. Germline V gives CDR1 SEHNR, CDR2 FQNEAQ (reference sequence). This CDR3 is built from 12 residues. Filled out from reference TRBV7-9 and TRBJ2-3, the complete variable domain reads DTGVSQNPRHKITKRGQNVTFRCDPISEHNRLYWYRQTLGQGPEFLTYFQNEAQLEKSRLLSDRFSAERPKGSFSTLEIQRTEQGDSAMYLCASSVSTDTQYFGPGTRLTVL.

The chain is built from TRBV2 and TRBJ2-7, with 7 bases fitting TRBD2. V lost 8 bases to trimming and J lost 6 bases; unmatched junction nucleotides: 7. The CDR3 totals 12 residues. CDR1 is SNHLY, CDR2 FYNNEI, per germline. CDR3 residues: CASENSGGEQYF. CDR3 DNA: TGTGCCAGCGAAAACTCGGGGGGCGAGCAGTACTTC.

About this clone itself: The same CDR3 arises from other DNA sequences in this sample as well. The rearrangement links TRBV4-1 to TRBJ1-1, with D maybe TRBD1 (5 bases). Per the germline V gene, CDR1 is MGHRA and CDR2 is YSYEKL. This CDR3 is built from 15 residues. With 2 bases removed from V and 1 base from J, the gap between germline ends came to 11 bases. The CDR3 region has the DNA TGCGCCAGCAGCCAAACCGGGACGGCGAACACTGAAGCTTTCTTT. Its translation is CASSQTGTANTEAFF.

This sequence joins TRBV15 and TRBJ1-1; TRBD1 might be the D (5 bases). V was shortened by 2 bases and J by 4 bases, with 17 bases between the two germline ends. Germline CDR1 LNHNV, CDR2 YYDKDF (reference sequence). This CDR3 has 16 residues. The CDR3 bases are TGTGCCACCAGCAGACCAACGAGGGGTCCGGGCACTGAAGCTTTCTTT. Its protein is CATSRPTRGPGTEAFF.

In DNA form, the CDR3 reads TGTGCCAGCAGCCAAGCCCCCGGGGCTTCTTACGAGCAGTACTTC. Its protein is CASSQAPGASYEQYF. The rearrangement uses TRBV3-1 (or the pseudogene TRBV3-2) and TRBJ2-7, with D perhaps assigned TRBD1 or TRBD2 (5 bases each). The germline CDR1 and CDR2 sequences are LGHDT and YNNKEL (reference sequence). Between the trimmed V and J ends, which lost 1 base and 4 bases, there was a span of 14 bases. This CDR3 has 15 residues.

The chain links TRBV5-5 to TRBJ2-3; TRBD2 agrees at 8 bases. V was clipped by 1 base and J by 4 bases; unmatched bases: 5. CDR3 length equals 15 residues. Germline V CDR1 and CDR2: SGHKS, YYEKEE (reference sequence). This chain's CDR3 is CASSLTGLAADTQYF. CDR3 nucleotides: TGTGCCAGCAGCTTGACCGGACTAGCAGCAGATACGCAGTATTTT.

The chain couples TRBV11-2 to TRBJ1-2; D is ambiguous. Trimming left V 1 base short and J 1 base short, with 7 bases between. Looked up from germline, CDR1 is SGHAT and CDR2 is FQNNGV. This CDR3 has 14 residues. DNA for the CDR3: TGTGCCAGCAGCTTAGCTGGGATTAACTATGGCTACACCTTC. Residues: CASSLAGINYGYTF.

V gene TRBV28 combines with J gene TRBJ2-5, with TRBD2 as a possible D gene (7 bases). This CDR3 has 15 residues. The germline gives CDR1 MDHEN, CDR2 SYDVKM. The germline V and J ends were trimmed by 1 base and 5 bases, with 14 bases remaining between them. CDR3 bases: TGTGCCAGCAGTTTATTAGGGGGGGGTAGGGAGACCCAGTACTTC. It specifies CASSLLGGGRETQYF.

The chain couples TRBV6-1 to TRBJ1-2; 9 nucleotides match TRBD1. The CDR3 loop spans 16 amino acids. V trimming: 3 bases; J trimming: 5 bases; junction bases outside the gene matches: 10. Germline V gene sequence: CDR1 MNHNS, CDR2 SASEGT. The CDR3 bases are TGTGCCAGCAGTGATAGAGGAGGACAGGGGCAATATGGCTACACCTTC. The encoded protein is CASSDRGGQGQYGYTF.